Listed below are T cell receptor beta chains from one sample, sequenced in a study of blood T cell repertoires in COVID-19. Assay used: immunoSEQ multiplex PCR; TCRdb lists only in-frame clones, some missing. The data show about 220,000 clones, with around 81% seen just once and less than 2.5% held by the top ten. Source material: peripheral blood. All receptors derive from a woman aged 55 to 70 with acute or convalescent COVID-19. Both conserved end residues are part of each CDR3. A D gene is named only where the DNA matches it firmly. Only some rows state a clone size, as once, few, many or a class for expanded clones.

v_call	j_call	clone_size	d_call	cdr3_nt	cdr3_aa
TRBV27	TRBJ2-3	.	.	TGTGCCAGCGGCCTACGGAGCGGGCGGGACTTCTTTACGCAGTATTTT	CASGLRSGRDFFTQYF
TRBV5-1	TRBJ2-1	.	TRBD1	TGCGCCAGCAGCCCGTGGACAGGGGGTGTCAATGAGCAGTTCTTC	CASSPWTGGVNEQFF
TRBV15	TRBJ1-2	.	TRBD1	TGTGCCACCAGCAGACAAATACAGGGGAGCTATGGCTACACCTTC	CATSRQIQGSYGYTF
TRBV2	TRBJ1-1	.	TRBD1	TGTGCCAGCAGTTACCAGACAGGGACGGCTTTCTTT	CASSYQTGTAFF
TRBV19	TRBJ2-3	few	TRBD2	TGTGCCAGTAGAGAGACTAGCGGGGCCACAGATACGCAGTATTTT	CASRETSGATDTQYF
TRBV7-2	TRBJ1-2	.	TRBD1	TGTGCCAGCAGCTTGGGACAGGAGGCCTTCTTACACTATGGCTACACCTTC	CASSLGQEAFLHYGYTF
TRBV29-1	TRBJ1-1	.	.	TGCAGCGTTCGGTCTGGGAACACTGAAGCTTTCTTT	CSVRSGNTEAFF
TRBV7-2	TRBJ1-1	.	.	TGTGCCAGCAGCTTAGGACGAGGGCTGAGATTCTCCACTGAAGCTTTCTTT	CASSLGRGLRFSTEAFF
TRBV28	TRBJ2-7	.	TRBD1	TGTGCCAGCAGCTACAGGGGGCGCGAGCAGTACTTC	CASSYRGREQYF
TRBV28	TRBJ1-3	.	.	TGTGCCAGCAGCCCCCCAGGTGGATACTCTGGAAACACCATATATTTT	CASSPPGGYSGNTIYF
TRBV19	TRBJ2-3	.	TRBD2	TGTGCCAGTAGTACTACTAGCGGGGCATCAGATACGCAGTATTTT	CASSTTSGASDTQYF